Sequencing of this TCR beta chain was carried out in a study of vaccination effects on CD4 cells after COVID-19. Study summary: Participants got two doses of BNT162b2 or mRNA-1273 vaccine. Regarding the study as a whole: Convalescent patients numbered few in the study; early post-infection timepoints were missing entirely. Researchers report that only 1 of 255 vaccine-induced clones in healthy vaccinees cross-reacted with common cold coronaviruses.

Sequencing used immunoSEQ multiplex PCR; TCRdb keeps in-frame clones, though not all of them. The sample includes approximately 74,000 clones, 65% to 75% of them seen just once. Viral peptide pool expansion of antigen-specific CD4+ T cells preceded sequencing in the ViraFEST assay. Culture proceeded for 9 to 11 days, and CD4+ T cells were then isolated. In the vaccine recipients, nucleocapsid antibodies were negative and there was no prior SARS-CoV-2 infection. This clone has more than one count but fewer than ten. Its antigen is not identified. The CDR3 totals 17 residues. V shed 4 bases and J 9 bases; nucleotides not matched to a gene: 14. Germline CDR1 reads MDHEN; CDR2 reads SYDVKM.

This sample comprised CD4+ T cells from PBMCs cultured with HCoV-NL63 spike peptides, obtained before COVID-19 vaccination. This sequence originates from a human donor who received a COVID-19 vaccine. V is TRBV28 and J is TRBJ2-1, with TRBD2 matching over 11 bases. The CDR3, as DNA: TGTGCCAGCAGTTCCTCCCTACTAGCGGGGGTTTTTGGTGAGCAGTTCTTC. Protein sequence: CASSSSLLAGVFGEQFF.